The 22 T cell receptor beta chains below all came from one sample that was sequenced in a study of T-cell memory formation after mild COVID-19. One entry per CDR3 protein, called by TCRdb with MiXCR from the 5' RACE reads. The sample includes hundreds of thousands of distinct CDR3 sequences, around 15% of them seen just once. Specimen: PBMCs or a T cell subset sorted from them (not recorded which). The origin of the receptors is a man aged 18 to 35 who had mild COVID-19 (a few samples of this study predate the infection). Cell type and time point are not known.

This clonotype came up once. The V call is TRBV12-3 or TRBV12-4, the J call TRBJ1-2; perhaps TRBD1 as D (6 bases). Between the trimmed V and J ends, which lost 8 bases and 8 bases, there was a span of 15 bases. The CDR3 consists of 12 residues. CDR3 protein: CASQNGDRGYTF. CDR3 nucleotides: TGTGCCAGCCAAAACGGCGACAGGGGCTACACCTTC.

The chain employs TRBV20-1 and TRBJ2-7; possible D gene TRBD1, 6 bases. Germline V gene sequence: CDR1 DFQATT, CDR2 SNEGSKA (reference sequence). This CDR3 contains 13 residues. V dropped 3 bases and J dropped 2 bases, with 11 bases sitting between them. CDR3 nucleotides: TGCAGTGCTAGGCCCAGGGGTACCTACGAGCAGTACGTC. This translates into CSARPRGTYEQYV.

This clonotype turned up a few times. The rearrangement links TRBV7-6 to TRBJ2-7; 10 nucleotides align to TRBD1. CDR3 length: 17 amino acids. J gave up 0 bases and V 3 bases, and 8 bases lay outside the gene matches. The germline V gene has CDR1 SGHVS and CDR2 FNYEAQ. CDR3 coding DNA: TGTGCCAGCAGCTTTTCCCGGACAGGGGGGAGCTCCTACGAGCAGTACTTC. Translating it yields CASSFSRTGGSSYEQYF.

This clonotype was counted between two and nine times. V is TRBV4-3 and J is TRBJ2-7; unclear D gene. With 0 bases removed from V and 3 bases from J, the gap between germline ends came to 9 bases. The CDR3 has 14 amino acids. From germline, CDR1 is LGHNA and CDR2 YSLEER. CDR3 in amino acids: CASSQDGVYYEQYV. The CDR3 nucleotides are TGCGCCAGCAGCCAAGATGGTGTATACTACGAGCAGTACGTC.

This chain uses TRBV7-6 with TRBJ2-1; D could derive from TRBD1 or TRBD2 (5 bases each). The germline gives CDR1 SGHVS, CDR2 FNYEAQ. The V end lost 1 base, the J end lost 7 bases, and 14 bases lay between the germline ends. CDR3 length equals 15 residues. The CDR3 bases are TGTGCCAGCAGCTTAGACACATTCGAGGGGAATGAGCAGTTCTTC. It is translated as CASSLDTFEGNEQFF.

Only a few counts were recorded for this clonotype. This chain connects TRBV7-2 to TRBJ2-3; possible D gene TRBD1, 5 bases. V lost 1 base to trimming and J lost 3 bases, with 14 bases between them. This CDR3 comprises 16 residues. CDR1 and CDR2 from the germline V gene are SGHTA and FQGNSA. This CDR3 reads CASSLGVRALTDTQYF. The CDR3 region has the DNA TGTGCCAGCAGCTTAGGCGTCAGGGCCTTGACAGATACGCAGTATTTT.

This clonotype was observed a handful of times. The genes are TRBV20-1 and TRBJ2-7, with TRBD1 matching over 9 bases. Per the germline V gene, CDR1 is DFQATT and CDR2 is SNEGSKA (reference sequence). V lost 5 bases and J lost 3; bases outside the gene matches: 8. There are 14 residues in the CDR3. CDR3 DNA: TGCAGTGCTTCCCGCGGACAGGGGAACTACGAGCAGTACGTC. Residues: CSASRGQGNYEQYV.

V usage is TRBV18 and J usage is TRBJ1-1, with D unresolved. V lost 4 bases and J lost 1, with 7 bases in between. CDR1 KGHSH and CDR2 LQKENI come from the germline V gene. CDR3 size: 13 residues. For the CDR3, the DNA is TGTGCCAGCTCACAGACACAGAACACTGAAGCTTTCTTT. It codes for CASSQTQNTEAFF. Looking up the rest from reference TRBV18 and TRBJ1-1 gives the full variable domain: NAGVMQNPRHLVRRRGQEARLRCSPMKGHSHVYWYRQLPEEGLKFMVYLQKENIIDESGMPKERFSAEFPKEGPSILRIQQVVRGDSAAYFCASSQTQNTEAFFGQGTRLTVV.

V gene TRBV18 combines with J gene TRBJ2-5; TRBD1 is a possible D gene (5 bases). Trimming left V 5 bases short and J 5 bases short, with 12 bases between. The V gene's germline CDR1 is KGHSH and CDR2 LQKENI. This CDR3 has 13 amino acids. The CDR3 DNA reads TGTGCCAGCTCAGGGGCAGGGAAGGAGACCCAGTACTTC. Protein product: CASSGAGKETQYF.

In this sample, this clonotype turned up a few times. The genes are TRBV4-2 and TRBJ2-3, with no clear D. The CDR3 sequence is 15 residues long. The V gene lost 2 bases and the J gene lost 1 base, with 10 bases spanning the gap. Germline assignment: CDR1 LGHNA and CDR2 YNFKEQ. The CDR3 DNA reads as TGTGCCAGCAGCCAACAACAAATACGCACAGATACGCAGTATTTT. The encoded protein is CASSQQQIRTDTQYF.

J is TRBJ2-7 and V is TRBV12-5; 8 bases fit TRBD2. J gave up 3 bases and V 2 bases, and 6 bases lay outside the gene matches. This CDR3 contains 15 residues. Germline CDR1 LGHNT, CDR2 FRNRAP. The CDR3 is CASGLLIAGNYEQYF. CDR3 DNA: TGTGCTAGTGGTTTGCTCATAGCGGGAAACTACGAGCAGTACTTC.

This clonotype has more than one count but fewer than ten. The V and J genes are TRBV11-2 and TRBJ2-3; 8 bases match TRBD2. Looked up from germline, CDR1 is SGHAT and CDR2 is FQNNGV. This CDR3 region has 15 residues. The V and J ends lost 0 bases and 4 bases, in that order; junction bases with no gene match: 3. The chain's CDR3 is CASSLDVLAADTQYF. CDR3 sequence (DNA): TGTGCCAGCAGCTTAGATGTACTAGCGGCAGATACGCAGTATTTT.

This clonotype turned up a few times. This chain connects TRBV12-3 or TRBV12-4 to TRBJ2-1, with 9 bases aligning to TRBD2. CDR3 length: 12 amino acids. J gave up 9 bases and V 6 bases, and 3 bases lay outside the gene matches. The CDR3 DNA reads TGTGCCAGCAGCTGGACTAGCGCTGAGCAGTTCTTC. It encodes CASSWTSAEQFF.

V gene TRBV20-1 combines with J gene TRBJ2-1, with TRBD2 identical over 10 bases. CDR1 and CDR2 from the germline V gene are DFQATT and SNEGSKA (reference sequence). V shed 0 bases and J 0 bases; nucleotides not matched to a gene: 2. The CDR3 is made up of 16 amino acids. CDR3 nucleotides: TGCAGTGCTAGAGATTTAGCGGGGGGCTCCTACAATGAGCAGTTCTTC. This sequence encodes CSARDLAGGSYNEQFF.

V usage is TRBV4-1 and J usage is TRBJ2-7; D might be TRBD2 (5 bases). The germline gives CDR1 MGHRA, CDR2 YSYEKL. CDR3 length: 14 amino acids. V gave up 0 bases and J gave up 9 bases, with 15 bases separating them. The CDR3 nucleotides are TGCGCCAGCAGCCAAGAATGGACTTTACGTGTGCAGTACTTC. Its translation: CASSQEWTLRVQYF.

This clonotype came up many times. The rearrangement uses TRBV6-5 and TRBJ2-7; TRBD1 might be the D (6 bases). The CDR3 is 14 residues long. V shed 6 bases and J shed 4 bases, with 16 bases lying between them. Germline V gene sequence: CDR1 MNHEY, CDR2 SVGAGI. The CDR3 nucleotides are TGTGCCAGCAGCCCGGGAAGGGGGAAGTACGAGCAGTACTTC. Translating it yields CASSPGRGKYEQYF.

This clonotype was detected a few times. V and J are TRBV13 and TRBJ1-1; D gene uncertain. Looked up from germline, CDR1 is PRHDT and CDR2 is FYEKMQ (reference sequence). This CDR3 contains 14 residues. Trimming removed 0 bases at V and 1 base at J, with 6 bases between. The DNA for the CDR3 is TGTGCCAGCAGCTTAGGACACGGGAACACTGAAGCTTTCTTT. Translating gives CASSLGHGNTEAFF. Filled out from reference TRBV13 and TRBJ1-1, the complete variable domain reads AAGVIQSPRHLIKEKRETATLKCYPIPRHDTVYWYQQGPGQDPQFLISFYEKMQSDKGSIPDRFSAQQFSDYHSELNMSSLELGDSALYFCASSLGHGNTEAFFGQGTRLTVV.

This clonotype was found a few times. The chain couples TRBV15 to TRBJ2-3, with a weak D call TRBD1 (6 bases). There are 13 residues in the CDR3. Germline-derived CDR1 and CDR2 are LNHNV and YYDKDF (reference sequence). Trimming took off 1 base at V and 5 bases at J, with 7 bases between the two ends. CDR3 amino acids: CATSRGRGDTQYF. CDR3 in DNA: TGTGCCACCAGCAGAGGCAGGGGAGATACGCAGTATTTT.

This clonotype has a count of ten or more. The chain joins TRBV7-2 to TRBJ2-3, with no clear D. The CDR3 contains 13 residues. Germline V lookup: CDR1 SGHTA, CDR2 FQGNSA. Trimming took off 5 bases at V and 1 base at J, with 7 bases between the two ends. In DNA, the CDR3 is TGTGCCAGCAGCCCTCGTCGCACAGATACGCAGTATTTT. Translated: CASSPRRTDTQYF.

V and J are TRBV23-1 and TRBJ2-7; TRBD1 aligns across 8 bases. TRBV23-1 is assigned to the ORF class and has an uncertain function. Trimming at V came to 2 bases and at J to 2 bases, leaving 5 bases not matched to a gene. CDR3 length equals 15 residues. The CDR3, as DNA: TGCGCCAGCAGTCAACCGGGACAGGAAGCCTACGAGCAGTACTTC. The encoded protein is CASSQPGQEAYEQYF.

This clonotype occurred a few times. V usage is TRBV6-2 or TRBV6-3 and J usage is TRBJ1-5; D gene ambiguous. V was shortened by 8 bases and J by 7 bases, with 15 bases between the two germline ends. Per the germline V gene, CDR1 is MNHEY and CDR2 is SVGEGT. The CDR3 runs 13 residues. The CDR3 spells CASLPEAGQPQHF. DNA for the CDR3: TGTGCCAGCCTTCCGGAGGCTGGACAGCCCCAGCATTTT.

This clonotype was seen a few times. CDR3 sequence reads: CASSPTSGTDTQYF. DNA of the CDR3: TGTGCCAGCAGCCCAACTAGCGGCACAGATACGCAGTATTTT. The chain joins TRBV7-9 to TRBJ2-3; 7 nucleotides align to TRBD2. This CDR3 contains 14 residues. Germline V gives CDR1 SEHNR, CDR2 FQNEAQ (reference sequence). J gave up 1 base and V 5 bases, and 3 bases lay outside the gene matches. Full variable domain (outside the CDR3, taken from reference TRBV7-9 and TRBJ2-3): DTGVSQNPRHKITKRGQNVTFRCDPISEHNRLYWYRQTLGQGPEFLTYFQNEAQLEKSRLLSDRFSAERPKGSFSTLEIQRTEQGDSAMYLCASSPTSGTDTQYFGPGTRLTVL.